One T cell receptor beta chain is described in this entry. Every one of the donors was a Caucasian adult that lived in Nashville, Tennessee. With 5 bases clipped from V and 2 bases from J, the junction kept 4 bases outside the gene matches. CDR3 length equals 13 residues. CDR1 is SQVTM, CDR2 ANQGSEA, per germline. Authors' processing steps: Filtering differed for immunoSEQ, which gave only junction sequences without quality scores. The repertoire was sequenced with immunoSEQ multiplex PCR; TCRdb's copy has only in-frame clones and lacks some. That table is the source of V, J and clone size, and D and trimming were worked out from the DNA. Of hundreds of thousands of clones listed, about three quarters are singletons. This sample was included in a study of shared clonotypes between healthy human individuals.

The source is a woman aged 25 to 39 in good health. The chain carries TRBV29-1 and TRBJ1-2, with TRBD1 matching 8 bases. The sequenced sample was memory CD4+ T cells sorted from blood. Subset in this sample: CD45RA-negative fraction. The CDR3 spells CSVTGGDNYGYTF. The CDR3 DNA sequence: TGCAGCGTTACAGGGGGGGACAACTATGGCTACACCTTC.